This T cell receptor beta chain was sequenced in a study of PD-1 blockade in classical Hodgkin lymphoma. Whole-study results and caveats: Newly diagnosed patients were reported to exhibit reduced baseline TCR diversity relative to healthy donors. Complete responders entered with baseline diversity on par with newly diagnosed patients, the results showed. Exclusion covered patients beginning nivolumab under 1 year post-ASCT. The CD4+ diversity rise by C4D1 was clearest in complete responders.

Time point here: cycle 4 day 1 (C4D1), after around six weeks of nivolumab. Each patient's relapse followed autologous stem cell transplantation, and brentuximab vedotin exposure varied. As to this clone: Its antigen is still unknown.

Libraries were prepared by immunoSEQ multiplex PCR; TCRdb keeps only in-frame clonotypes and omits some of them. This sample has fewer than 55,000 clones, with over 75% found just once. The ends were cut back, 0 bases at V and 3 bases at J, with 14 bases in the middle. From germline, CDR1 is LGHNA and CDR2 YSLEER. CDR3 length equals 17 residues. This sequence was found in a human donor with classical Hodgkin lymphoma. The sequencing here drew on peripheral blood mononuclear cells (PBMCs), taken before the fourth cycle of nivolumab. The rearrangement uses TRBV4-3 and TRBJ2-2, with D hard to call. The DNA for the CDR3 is TGCGCCAGCAGCCAAGACTTACGACCCACCCACACCGGGGAGCTGTTTTTT. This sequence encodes CASSQDLRPTHTGELFF.